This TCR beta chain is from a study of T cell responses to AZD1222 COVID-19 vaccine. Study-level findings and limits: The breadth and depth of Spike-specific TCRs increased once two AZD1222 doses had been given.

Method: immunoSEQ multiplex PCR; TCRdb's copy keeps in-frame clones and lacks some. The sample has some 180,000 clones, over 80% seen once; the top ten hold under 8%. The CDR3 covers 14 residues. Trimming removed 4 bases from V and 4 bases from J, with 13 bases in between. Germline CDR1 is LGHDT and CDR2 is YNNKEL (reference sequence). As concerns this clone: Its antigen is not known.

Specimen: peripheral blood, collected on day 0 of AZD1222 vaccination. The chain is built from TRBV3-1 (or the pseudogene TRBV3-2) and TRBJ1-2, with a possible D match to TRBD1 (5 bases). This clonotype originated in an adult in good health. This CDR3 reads CASSPQDKFYGYTF. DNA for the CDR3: TGTGCCAGCAGCCCCCAGGACAAGTTCTATGGCTACACCTTC.